Below, one TCR beta chain is given with its context. It lacks a known antigen. Base-call qualities are not available, and no considerably larger clone is one nucleotide away. Whole blood was collected in K2EDTA tubes by collaborating institutions according to the institutions' own protocols. For TCRbeta analysis, collaborators shipped samples as frozen whole blood, isolated PBMCs, or DNA extracted from either of those sample types. This record belongs to a study of blood T cell repertoires in COVID-19 (dated by TCRdb to the early 2020s). Some background on the complete study: Samples covering the acute and convalescent phases of COVID-19 were provided by collaborators in the United States, Italy and Spain. The prospective study material was composed of cDNA or gDNA derived from T cells, B-cell-depleted T cells, or PBMCs. The repertoires were released in a freely available public database intended as a resource for research on the immune response to SARS-CoV-2. Where available, HLA class I and class II types were taken from metadata supplied by the sample provider and were not determined by assay-based typing. Deeply sampled blood TCRbeta repertoires from subjects exposed to, actively infected with, or recovered from COVID-19 were included in the dataset. Samples were obtained from the ongoing ImmuneRACE study (first 160 participants) and from 1,254 subjects provided by 6 global collaborators. Nearly every sample came with metadata listing a de-identified subject ID, COVID-19 status, age in years and sex. Paper-wide results and their limitations: The quantity of clinical and demographic metadata differed by source and by participant and was supplied without curation.

There are 15 amino acids in the CDR3, from cysteine to phenylalanine inclusive. The entry retains the CDR3 DNA only, 45 bases that are in frame from base 1. CDR1 and CDR2 were assigned from the germline V gene as MNHEY and SVGAGI. Compared with germline, V lacks 6 bases and J lacks 2 bases; bases without a gene match: 9. TCRbeta CDR3 regions were amplified from genomic DNA by means of the immunoSEQ Assay, a bias-controlled multiplex PCR. In the source study's methods: The number of nucleated cells in each sample was estimated by amplification of reference gene primers within the assay. Sequence reads were collapsed and filtered to measure the absolute abundance of every unique TCRbeta CDR3 rearrangement. Productive Simpson clonality was computed per sample as the square root of Simpson's diversity index over productive rearrangements. TCRdb's version of the immuneACCESS table is confined to in-frame rearrangements and falls short of the full clone set. An unresolved V gene accounts for under half of the shortfall where checked; the remainder is of unknown origin. V and J calls and clone size follow that table, whereas D and trimming were derived from the DNA. The sample contains about 160,000 clones, more than 90% of them found a single time. The top ten hold roughly a sixth of the sample.

The sequence joins TRBV6-5 to TRBJ1-1, with 7 bases matching TRBD1. The sample consisted of peripheral blood. The clonotype comes from a man between 60 and 75 years old with active or convalescent COVID-19. The nucleotides are TGTGCCAGCAGCACGGGGGGGACAGCTAACACTGAAGCTTTCTTT. Translated, it gives CASSTGGTANTEAFF.